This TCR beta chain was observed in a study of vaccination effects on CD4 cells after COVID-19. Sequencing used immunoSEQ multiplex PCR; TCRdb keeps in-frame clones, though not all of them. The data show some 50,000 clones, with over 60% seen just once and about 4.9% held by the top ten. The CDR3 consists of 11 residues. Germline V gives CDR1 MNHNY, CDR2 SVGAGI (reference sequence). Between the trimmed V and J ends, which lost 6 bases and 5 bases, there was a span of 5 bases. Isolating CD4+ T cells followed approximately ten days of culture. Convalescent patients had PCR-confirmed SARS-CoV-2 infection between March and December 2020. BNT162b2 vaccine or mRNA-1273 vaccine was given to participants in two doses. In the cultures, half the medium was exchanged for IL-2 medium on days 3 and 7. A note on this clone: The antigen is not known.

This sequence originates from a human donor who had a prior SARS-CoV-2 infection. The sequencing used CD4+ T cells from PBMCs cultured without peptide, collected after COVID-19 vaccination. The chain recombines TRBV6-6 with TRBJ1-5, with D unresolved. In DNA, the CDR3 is TGTGCCAGCAGAGAAGATCAGCCCCAGCATTTT. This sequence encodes CASREDQPQHF.